Below, 27 T cell receptor beta chains from the same sample are listed, as sequenced in a study of blood T cell repertoires in COVID-19 (dated by TCRdb to 2018 to 2020). The library was built by means of the immunoSEQ multiplex PCR assay. The table was pulled from immuneACCESS by TCRdb, which kept in-frame rearrangements only. Such tables lose some clones; where checked, under half of the loss comes from unresolved V genes, and the rest has no known cause. The sample table records 250,000 to 300,000 clones; roughly 90% of these occur just once. The ten largest clones represent about 2.2% of the sample. The source material was peripheral blood. These receptors were obtained from a woman between 50 and 59 years old who had recovered from COVID-19.

This clone was observed a single time. The chain uses TRBV19 and TRBJ1-1; 7 positions agree with TRBD1. The CDR3 spans 14 residues. V gave up 5 bases and J gave up 4 bases; unmatched junction bases: 7. The germline V gene encodes CDR1 LNHDA and CDR2 SQIVND (reference sequence). The chain's CDR3 is CASSPQGIRTEAFF. CDR3 in DNA: TGTGCCAGTAGTCCACAGGGGATCCGCACTGAAGCTTTCTTT.

This chain joins TRBV4-1 and TRBJ1-1; D gene ambiguous. CDR1 is MGHRA, CDR2 YSYEKL, per germline. Trimming shortened V by 1 base and J by 1 base, and 4 bases separated the two germline ends. The CDR3 runs 13 residues. The CDR3 DNA reads as TGCGCCAGCAGCCAAGTTAGGAACACTGAAGCTTTCTTT. The encoded protein is CASSQVRNTEAFF.

The V call is TRBV9, the J call TRBJ2-5, with 13 bases identical to TRBD2. The junction had 10 bases not matched to a gene; V was cut back by 8 bases and J by 3 bases. The germline gives CDR1 SGDLS, CDR2 YYNGEE. The CDR3 runs 16 residues. The CDR3 loop is CASNYGLAGEKETQYF. CDR3 nucleotides: TGTGCCAGTAATTACGGACTAGCGGGGGAAAAAGAGACCCAGTACTTC.

This rearrangement joins TRBV4-2 to TRBJ1-4; weak D call: TRBD1 (6 bases). CDR1 and CDR2 from the germline V gene are LGHNA and YNFKEQ. This CDR3 is 13 amino acids long. V was shortened by 6 bases and J by 7 bases, with 12 bases between the two germline ends. In DNA form, the CDR3 reads TGTGCCAGCAGGCGGGGGCTCGGTGAAAAACTGTTTTTT. It encodes CASRRGLGEKLFF.

The chain joins TRBV7-9 to TRBJ1-3; TRBD1 aligns across 8 bases. Looked up from germline, CDR1 is SEHNR and CDR2 is FQNEAQ (reference sequence). This CDR3 comprises 17 residues. With V trimmed by 5 bases and J by 0 bases, 9 bases remained unmatched. In DNA, the CDR3 is TGTGCCAGCAGCCACTTTGGACAGGGACGCTCTGGAAACACCATATATTTT. Amino acid sequence: CASSHFGQGRSGNTIYF.

The rearrangement uses TRBV18 and TRBJ2-7; 10 positions agree with TRBD1. V lost 6 bases to trimming and J lost 1 base; unmatched junction nucleotides: 3. CDR1 is KGHSH, CDR2 LQKENI, per germline. The CDR3 has 14 amino acids. CDR3 sequence (DNA): TGTGCCAGCTCCCGGGGACAGGGGTCCTACGAGCAGTACTTC. Translated: CASSRGQGSYEQYF.

This chain uses TRBV2 with TRBJ2-2, with D hard to call. Looked up from germline, CDR1 is SNHLY and CDR2 is FYNNEI. V was trimmed by 4 bases and J by 4 bases, leaving 10 bases between them. This CDR3 spans 14 amino acids. The CDR3 sequence: CASSAVRSTGELFF. The CDR3 DNA is TGTGCCAGCAGTGCCGTGAGGTCCACCGGGGAGCTGTTTTTT.

The chain links TRBV30 to TRBJ2-3; TRBD2 might be the D (6 bases). Germline assignment: CDR1 GTSNPN and CDR2 SVGIG (reference sequence). CDR3 size: 13 residues. With 1 base removed from V and 6 bases from J, the gap between germline ends came to 11 bases. In DNA, the CDR3 is TGTGCCTGGAGTGGTTGGGAGGCGGATACGCAGTATTTT. This gives the protein CAWSGWEADTQYF.

The chain carries TRBV11-2 and TRBJ2-7, with D perhaps matching TRBD2 (7 bases). Germline-derived CDR1 and CDR2 are SGHAT and FQNNGV. Trimming shortened V by 5 bases and J by 7 bases, and 21 bases separated the two germline ends. The CDR3 contains 15 residues. CDR3 residues: CASSRIAGAQGEQYF. The DNA of the CDR3 is TGTGCCAGCAGCCGGATTGCGGGGGCCCAAGGGGAGCAGTACTTC.

V is TRBV19 and J is TRBJ1-1, with D possibly being TRBD1 (5 bases). Germline loops: CDR1 LNHDA, CDR2 SQIVND (reference sequence). CDR3 length: 17 amino acids. Trimming cost V 4 bases and J 1 base, with 19 bases left between them. CDR3 protein: CASSKPSGGVRNTEAFF. The CDR3 bases are TGTGCCAGTAGTAAACCCTCCGGGGGGGTAAGGAACACTGAAGCTTTCTTT.

V usage is TRBV15 and J usage is TRBJ1-2; possible D gene TRBD1, 5 bases. This CDR3 region has 15 residues. Trimming took 0 bases from V and 2 from J, leaving 10 bases between them. Germline CDR1 reads LNHNV; CDR2 reads YYDKDF (reference sequence). The CDR3 spells CATSRDWGMNYGYTF. CDR3 nucleotides: TGTGCCACCAGCAGAGATTGGGGCATGAACTATGGCTACACCTTC.

The rearrangement joins TRBV6-5 to TRBJ1-2, with no clear D. Trimming pared 6 bases from V and 3 bases from J, leaving 8 bases between. The CDR3 spans 12 residues. Germline CDR1 reads MNHEY; CDR2 reads SVGAGI. The CDR3 here is CASSPQDYGYTF. CDR3 nucleotide sequence: TGTGCCAGCAGCCCCCAGGACTATGGCTACACCTTC.

This clone appeared once. V and J are TRBV19 and TRBJ1-2; D unresolved. Trimming shortened V by 3 bases and J by 7 bases, and 6 bases separated the two germline ends. Germline values: CDR1 LNHDA, CDR2 SQIVND (reference sequence). The CDR3 is made up of 11 amino acids. The CDR3 loop is CASSMGSGYTF. The CDR3 nucleotides read TGTGCCAGTAGTATGGGGAGTGGCTACACCTTC.

The chain has TRBV29-1 and TRBJ2-7; 9 positions match TRBD1. The CDR3 runs to 13 residues. After removal of 4 bases from V and 9 bases from J, the junction contained 10 bases not matched to a gene. The V gene's germline CDR1 is SQVTM and CDR2 ANQGSEA. CDR3 nucleotides: TGCAGCGTTGGGGGACAGGGTTTTGGTGGGCAGTACTTC. Translation: CSVGGQGFGGQYF.

V and J are TRBV2 and TRBJ1-1; 10 bases fit TRBD1. J lost 11 bases, V lost 6 bases, and 9 bases had no gene match. The CDR3 length is 13 residues. Looked up from germline, CDR1 is SNHLY and CDR2 is FYNNEI. The CDR3 coding sequence is TGTGCCAGCAGGGACAGGGGGTCGAGGTACGCTTTCTTT. It codes for CASRDRGSRYAFF.

The V call is TRBV7-9, the J call TRBJ2-1; 8 bases line up with TRBD2. J gave up 1 base and V 5 bases, and 7 bases lay outside the gene matches. This CDR3 is built from 16 residues. Germline assignment: CDR1 SEHNR and CDR2 FQNEAQ (reference sequence). In DNA form, the CDR3 reads TGTGCCAGCAGCCCAACTAGCGGCGGGTCCTACAATGAGCAGTTCTTC. Residues: CASSPTSGGSYNEQFF.

The chain links TRBV4-3 to TRBJ1-5, with D uncertain. Germline CDR1 is LGHNA and CDR2 is YSLEER. Trimming left V 4 bases short and J 5 bases short, with 15 bases between. This CDR3 spans 15 amino acids. CDR3 bases: TGCGCCAGCAGCCCCACCACTACACTTCATCAGCCCCAGCATTTT. Translated: CASSPTTTLHQPQHF.

The V and J genes are TRBV5-6 and TRBJ1-2; D may be TRBD1 (5 bases). The V end lost 4 bases, the J end lost 4 bases, and 20 bases lay between the germline ends. The CDR3 length is 16 residues. Germline loops: CDR1 SGHDT, CDR2 YYEEEE. Here the CDR3 reads CASSPIGAGRTYGYTF. The DNA for the CDR3 is TGTGCCAGCAGCCCGATTGGGGCAGGGCGGACCTATGGCTACACCTTC.

In this sample, this clone turned up once. The V call is TRBV6-2 or TRBV6-3, the J call TRBJ1-2; D perhaps matches TRBD1 (5 bases). V was cut by 4 bases and J by 7 bases, with 7 bases left in between. The CDR3 covers 11 residues. CDR1 is MNHEY and CDR2 is SVGEGT in the germline V gene. The CDR3 reads CASSSGGGYTF. Here the CDR3 DNA reads TGTGCCAGCAGTTCCGGGGGTGGCTACACCTTC.

Here the CDR3 reads CASSLKSLAGIHHEQYF. Written as DNA, the CDR3 is TGTGCCAGCAGTCTTAAGTCACTAGCGGGAATCCACCACGAGCAGTACTTC. This chain links TRBV4-2 with TRBJ2-7; 10 bases fit TRBD2. Per germline, CDR1 LGHNA and CDR2 YNFKEQ. The J segment lost 5 bases and the V segment lost 6 bases, leaving 16 bases of the junction unmatched. This CDR3 contains 17 residues.

The chain joins TRBV7-2 to TRBJ1-1; D may be TRBD1 (5 bases). In germline, CDR1 is SGHTA, CDR2 FQGNSA. The CDR3 spans 14 residues. Trimming took off 0 bases at V and 4 bases at J, with 9 bases between the two ends. In nucleotides, the CDR3 is TGTGCCAGCAGCTTAGCGGGGGGGGTCACTGAAGCTTTCTTT. It specifies CASSLAGGVTEAFF.

The V and J genes are TRBV4-2 and TRBJ1-6; D gene unclear. The ends were cut back, 0 bases at V and 8 bases at J, with 14 bases in the middle. This CDR3 contains 16 residues. Germline values: CDR1 LGHNA, CDR2 YNFKEQ. CDR3 bases: TGTGCCAGCAGCCAAGAATTGGCAGGCGGGGATTCACCCCTCCACTTT. This sequence encodes CASSQELAGGDSPLHF.

The chain carries TRBV5-1 and TRBJ1-5; D gene ambiguous. Germline CDR1 SGHRS, CDR2 YFSETQ. This CDR3 has 13 residues. V was shortened by 1 base and J by 5 bases, with 7 bases between the two germline ends. The CDR3 bases are TGCGCCAGCAGCTTGTCAGTGGATCAGCCCCAGCATTTT. Encoded protein: CASSLSVDQPQHF.

This chain connects TRBV19 to TRBJ1-2, with TRBD1 identical over 9 bases. With 7 bases clipped from V and 5 bases from J, the junction kept 5 bases outside the gene matches. From germline, CDR1 is LNHDA and CDR2 SQIVND (reference sequence). The CDR3 covers 13 residues. The CDR3 here is CASTRGQGYGYTF. CDR3 DNA: TGTGCCAGTACCAGAGGACAGGGGTATGGCTACACCTTC.

This chain joins TRBV19 and TRBJ2-2; D perhaps matches TRBD1 (5 bases). V was pared by 1 base and J by 1 base, with 10 bases between. In germline, CDR1 is LNHDA, CDR2 SQIVND (reference sequence). The CDR3 is made up of 16 amino acids. CDR3 loop: CASSIVAGWNTGELFF. Written as DNA, the CDR3 is TGTGCCAGTAGTATAGTGGCAGGGTGGAACACCGGGGAGCTGTTTTTT.

V usage is TRBV19 and J usage is TRBJ1-2, with TRBD1 matching 7 bases. Per the germline V gene, CDR1 is LNHDA and CDR2 is SQIVND (reference sequence). The CDR3 has 12 residues. Unmatched junction bases numbered 3, after V lost 8 bases and J lost 3 bases. The CDR3 bases are TGTGCCAGTGAGGGACAGCACTATGGCTACACCTTC. It yields the protein CASEGQHYGYTF.

This clone was picked up one time. The chain couples TRBV15 to TRBJ1-2; 9 nucleotides align to TRBD1. J was trimmed by 14 bases and V by 0 bases; bases with no gene match: 10. The CDR3 contains 14 residues. The germline CDR1 and CDR2 sequences are LNHNV and YYDKDF (reference sequence). CDR3 sequence: CATSRDRGQGARTF. Written as DNA, the CDR3 is TGTGCCACCAGCAGAGATCGGGGACAGGGTGCTCGGACCTTC.